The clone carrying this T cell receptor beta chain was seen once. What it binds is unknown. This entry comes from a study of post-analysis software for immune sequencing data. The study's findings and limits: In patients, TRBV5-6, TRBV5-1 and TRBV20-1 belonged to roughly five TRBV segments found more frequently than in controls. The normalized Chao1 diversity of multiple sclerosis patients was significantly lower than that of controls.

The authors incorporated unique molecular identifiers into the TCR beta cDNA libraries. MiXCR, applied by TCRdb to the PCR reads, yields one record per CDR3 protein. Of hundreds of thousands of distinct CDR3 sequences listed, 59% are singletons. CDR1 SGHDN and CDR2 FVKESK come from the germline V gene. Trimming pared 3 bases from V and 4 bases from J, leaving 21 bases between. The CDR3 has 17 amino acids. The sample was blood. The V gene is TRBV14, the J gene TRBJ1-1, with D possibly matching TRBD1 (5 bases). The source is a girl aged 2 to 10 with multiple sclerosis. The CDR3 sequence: CASSHQGLTLGATEAFF. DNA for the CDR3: TGTGCCAGCAGCCATCAGGGACTTACCCTGGGTGCCACTGAAGCTTTCTTT.